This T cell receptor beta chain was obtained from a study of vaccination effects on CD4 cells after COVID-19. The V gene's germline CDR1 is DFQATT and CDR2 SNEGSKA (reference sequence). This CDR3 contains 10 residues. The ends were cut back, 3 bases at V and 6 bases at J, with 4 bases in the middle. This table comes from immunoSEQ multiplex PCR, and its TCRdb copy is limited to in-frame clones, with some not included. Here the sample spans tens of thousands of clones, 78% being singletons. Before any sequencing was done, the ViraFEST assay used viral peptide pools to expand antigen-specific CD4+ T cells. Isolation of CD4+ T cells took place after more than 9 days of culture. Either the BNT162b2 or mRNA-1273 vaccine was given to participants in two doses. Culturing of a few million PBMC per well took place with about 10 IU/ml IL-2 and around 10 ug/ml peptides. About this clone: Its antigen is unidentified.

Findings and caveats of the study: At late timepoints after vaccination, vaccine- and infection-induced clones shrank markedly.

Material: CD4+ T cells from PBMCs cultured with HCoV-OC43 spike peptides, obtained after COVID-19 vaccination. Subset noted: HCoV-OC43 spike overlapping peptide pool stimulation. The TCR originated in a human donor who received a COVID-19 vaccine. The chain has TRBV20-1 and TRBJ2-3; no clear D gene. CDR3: CSARMDTQYF. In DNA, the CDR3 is TGCAGTGCTAGGATGGATACGCAGTATTTT.